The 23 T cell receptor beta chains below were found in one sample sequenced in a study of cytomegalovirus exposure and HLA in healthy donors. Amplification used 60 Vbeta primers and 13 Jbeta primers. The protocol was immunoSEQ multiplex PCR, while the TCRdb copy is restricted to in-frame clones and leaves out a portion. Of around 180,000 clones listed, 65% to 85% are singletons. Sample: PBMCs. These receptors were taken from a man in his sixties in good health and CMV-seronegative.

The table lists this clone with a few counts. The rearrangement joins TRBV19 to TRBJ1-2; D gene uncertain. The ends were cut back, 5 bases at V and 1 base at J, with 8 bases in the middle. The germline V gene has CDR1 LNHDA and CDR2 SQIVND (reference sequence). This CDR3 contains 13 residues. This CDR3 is CASSVVNNYGYTF. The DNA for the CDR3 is TGTGCCAGTAGTGTAGTAAATAACTATGGCTACACCTTC. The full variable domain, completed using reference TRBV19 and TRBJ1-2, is DGGITQSPKYLFRKEGQNVTLSCEQNLNHDAMYWYRQDPGQGLRLIYYSQIVNDFQKGDIAEGYSVSREKKESFPLTVTSAQKNPTAFYLCASSVVNNYGYTFGSGTRLTVV.

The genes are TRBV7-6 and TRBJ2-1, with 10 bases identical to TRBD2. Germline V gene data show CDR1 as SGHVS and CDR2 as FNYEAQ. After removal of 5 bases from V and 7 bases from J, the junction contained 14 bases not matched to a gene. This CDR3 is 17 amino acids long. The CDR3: CASSPDRTSGRGNEQFF. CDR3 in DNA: TGTGCCAGCAGCCCTGACCGGACTAGCGGCCGGGGGAATGAGCAGTTCTTC.

The CDR3 loop is CASSLAGSDEQFF. CDR3 coding DNA: TGTGCCAGCAGCTTAGCGGGGAGCGATGAGCAGTTCTTC. The chain uses TRBV7-7 and TRBJ2-1; D perhaps matches TRBD2 (5 bases). Trimming removed 0 bases from V and 8 bases from J, with 8 bases in between. The CDR3 loop spans 13 amino acids. Germline V gives CDR1 SSHAT, CDR2 FNYEAQ (reference sequence).

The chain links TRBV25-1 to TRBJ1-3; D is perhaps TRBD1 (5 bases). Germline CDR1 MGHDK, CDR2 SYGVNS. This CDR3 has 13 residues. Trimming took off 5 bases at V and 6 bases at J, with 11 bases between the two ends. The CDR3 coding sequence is TGTGCCAGCAGTCGCACAGGCGCAAACACCATATATTTT. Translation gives CASSRTGANTIYF.

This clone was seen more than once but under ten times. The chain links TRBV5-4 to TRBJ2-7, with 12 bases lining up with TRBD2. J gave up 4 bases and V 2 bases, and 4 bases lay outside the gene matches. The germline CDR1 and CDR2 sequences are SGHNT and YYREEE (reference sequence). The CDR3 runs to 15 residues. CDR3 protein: CASSLLAGGMYEQYF. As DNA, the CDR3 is TGTGCCAGCAGCTTACTAGCGGGGGGTATGTACGAGCAGTACTTC.

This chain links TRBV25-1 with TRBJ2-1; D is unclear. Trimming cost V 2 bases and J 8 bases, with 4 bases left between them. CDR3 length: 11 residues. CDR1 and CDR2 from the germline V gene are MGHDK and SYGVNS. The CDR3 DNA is TGTGCCAGCAGTGAACATTATGAGCAGTTCTTC. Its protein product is CASSEHYEQFF.

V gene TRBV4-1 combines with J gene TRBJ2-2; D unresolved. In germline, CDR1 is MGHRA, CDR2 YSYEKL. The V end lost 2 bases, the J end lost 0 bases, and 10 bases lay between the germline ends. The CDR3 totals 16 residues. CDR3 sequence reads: CASSQQEQTNTGELFF. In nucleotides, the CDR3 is TGCGCCAGCAGCCAACAAGAGCAAACGAACACCGGGGAGCTGTTTTTT.

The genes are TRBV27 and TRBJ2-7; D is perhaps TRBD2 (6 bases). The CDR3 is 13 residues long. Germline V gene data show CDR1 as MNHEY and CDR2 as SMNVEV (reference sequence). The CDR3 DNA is TGTGAATCTCCGGCCCGGGAGATCTACGAGCAGTACTTC. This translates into CESPAREIYEQYF.

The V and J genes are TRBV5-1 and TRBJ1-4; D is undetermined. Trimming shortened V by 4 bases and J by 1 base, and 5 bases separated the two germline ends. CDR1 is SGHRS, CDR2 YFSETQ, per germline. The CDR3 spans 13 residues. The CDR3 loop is CASSPGTNEKLFF. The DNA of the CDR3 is TGCGCCAGCAGCCCGGGAACTAATGAAAAACTGTTTTTT.

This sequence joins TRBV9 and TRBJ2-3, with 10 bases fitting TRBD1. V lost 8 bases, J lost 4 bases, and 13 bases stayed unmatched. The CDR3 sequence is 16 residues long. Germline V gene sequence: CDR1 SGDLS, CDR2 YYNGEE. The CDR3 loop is CASDPSGQGSADTQYF. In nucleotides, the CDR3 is TGTGCCAGTGACCCTTCGGGACAGGGGAGCGCAGATACGCAGTATTTT.

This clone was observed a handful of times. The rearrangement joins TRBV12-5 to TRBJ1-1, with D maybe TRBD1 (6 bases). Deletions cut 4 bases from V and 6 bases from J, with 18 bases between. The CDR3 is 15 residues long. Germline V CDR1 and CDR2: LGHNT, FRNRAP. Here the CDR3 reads CASGSWTDQISEAFF. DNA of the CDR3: TGTGCTAGTGGTTCCTGGACAGACCAGATATCTGAAGCTTTCTTT.

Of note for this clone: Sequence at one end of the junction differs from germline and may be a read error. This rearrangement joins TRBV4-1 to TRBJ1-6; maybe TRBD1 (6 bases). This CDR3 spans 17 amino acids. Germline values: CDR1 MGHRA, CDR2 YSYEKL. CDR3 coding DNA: TGCGCCAGCAGCCAAGGGCAGGGGTCGGCGGTGAATTCACCCCTCAACTTT. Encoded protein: CASSQGQGSAVNSPLNF.

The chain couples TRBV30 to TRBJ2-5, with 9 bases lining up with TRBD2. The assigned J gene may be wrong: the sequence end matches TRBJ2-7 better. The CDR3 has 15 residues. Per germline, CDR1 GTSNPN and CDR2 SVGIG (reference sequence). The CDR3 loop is CAWGPISGSLYEQYF. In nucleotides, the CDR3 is TGTGCCTGGGGGCCGATTAGCGGGAGCCTCTACGAGCAGTACTTC.

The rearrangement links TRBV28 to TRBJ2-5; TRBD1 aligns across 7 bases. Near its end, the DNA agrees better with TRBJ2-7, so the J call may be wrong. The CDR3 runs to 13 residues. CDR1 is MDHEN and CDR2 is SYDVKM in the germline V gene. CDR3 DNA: TGTGCCAGCAGGCGACAGGGCTCCTACGAGCAGTACTTC. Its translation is CASRRQGSYEQYF.

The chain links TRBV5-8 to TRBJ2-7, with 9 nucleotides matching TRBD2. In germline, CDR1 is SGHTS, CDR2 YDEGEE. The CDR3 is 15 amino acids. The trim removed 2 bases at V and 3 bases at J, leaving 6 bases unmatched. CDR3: CASSLALAGIYEQYF. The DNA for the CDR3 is TGTGCCAGCAGCTTAGCCCTAGCGGGAATCTACGAGCAGTACTTC.

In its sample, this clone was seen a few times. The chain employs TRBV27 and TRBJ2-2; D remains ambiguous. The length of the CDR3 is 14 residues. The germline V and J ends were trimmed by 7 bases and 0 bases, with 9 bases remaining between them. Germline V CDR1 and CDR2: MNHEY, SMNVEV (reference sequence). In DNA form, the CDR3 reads TGTGCCAGCAACAGAAACACGAACACCGGGGAGCTGTTTTTT. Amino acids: CASNRNTNTGELFF.

The CDR3 protein is CASSQDKGLEQYF. In DNA, the CDR3 is TGTGCCAGTAGTCAGGACAAGGGGCTCGAGCAGTACTTC. The chain couples TRBV19 to TRBJ2-7; D is possibly TRBD1 (5 bases). The CDR3 sequence is 13 residues long. Trimming left V 5 bases short and J 6 bases short, with 14 bases between. CDR1 and CDR2 from the germline V gene are LNHDA and SQIVND (reference sequence). The whole variable domain, filled in from reference TRBV19 and TRBJ2-7, reads DGGITQSPKYLFRKEGQNVTLSCEQNLNHDAMYWYRQDPGQGLRLIYYSQIVNDFQKGDIAEGYSVSREKKESFPLTVTSAQKNPTAFYLCASSQDKGLEQYFGPGTRLTVT.

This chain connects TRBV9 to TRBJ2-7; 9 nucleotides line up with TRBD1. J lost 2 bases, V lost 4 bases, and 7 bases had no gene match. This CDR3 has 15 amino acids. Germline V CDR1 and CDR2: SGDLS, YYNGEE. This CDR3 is CASSMEGQGAYEQYF. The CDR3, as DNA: TGTGCCAGCAGCATGGAGGGACAGGGCGCCTACGAGCAGTACTTC.

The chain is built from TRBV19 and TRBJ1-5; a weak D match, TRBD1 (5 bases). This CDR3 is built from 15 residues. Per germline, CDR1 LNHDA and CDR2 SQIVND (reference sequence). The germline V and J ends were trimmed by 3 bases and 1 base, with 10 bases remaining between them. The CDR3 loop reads CASSMLGVSNQPQHF. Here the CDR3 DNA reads TGTGCCAGTAGTATGTTAGGGGTGAGCAATCAGCCCCAGCATTTT.

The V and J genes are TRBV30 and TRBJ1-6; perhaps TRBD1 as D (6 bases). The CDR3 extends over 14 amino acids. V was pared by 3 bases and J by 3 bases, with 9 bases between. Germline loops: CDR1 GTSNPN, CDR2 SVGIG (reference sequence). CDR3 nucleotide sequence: TGTGCCTGGAGAAAGGACAGCTATAATTCACCCCTCCACTTT. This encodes CAWRKDSYNSPLHF.

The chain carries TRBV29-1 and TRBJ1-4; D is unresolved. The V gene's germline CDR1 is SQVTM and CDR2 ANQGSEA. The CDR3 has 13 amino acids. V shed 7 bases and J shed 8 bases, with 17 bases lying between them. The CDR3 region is CSASGAVREKLFF. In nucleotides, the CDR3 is TGCAGCGCATCCGGCGCGGTGAGGGAAAAACTGTTTTTT.

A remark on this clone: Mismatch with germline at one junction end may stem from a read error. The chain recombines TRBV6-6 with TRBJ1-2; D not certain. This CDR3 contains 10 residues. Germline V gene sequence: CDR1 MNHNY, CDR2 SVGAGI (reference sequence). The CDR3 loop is CASSNYGYPF. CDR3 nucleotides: TGTGCCAGCAGCAACTATGGCTACCCCTTC.

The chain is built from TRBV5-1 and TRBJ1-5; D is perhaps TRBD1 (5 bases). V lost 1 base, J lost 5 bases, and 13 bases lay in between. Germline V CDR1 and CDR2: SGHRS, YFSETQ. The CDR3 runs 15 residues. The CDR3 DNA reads TGCGCCAGCAGCTTGTTCCAGGGTGGGGATCAGCCCCAGCATTTT. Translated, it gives CASSLFQGGDQPQHF.